Each of the 31 T cell receptor beta chains below was sequenced from the same sample in a study of T cell responses to AZD1222 COVID-19 vaccine. The assay was immunoSEQ multiplex PCR, and TCRdb's table has in-frame clones only and misses some. Counted here are 140,000 to 150,000 clones, 80% to 90% occurring once; the ten biggest clones make up about 1.5%. Source: peripheral blood, taken on day 0 of AZD1222 vaccination. These receptors all stem from an adult in good health.

The chain has TRBV6-5 and TRBJ1-4; TRBD1 aligns across 7 bases. Looked up from germline, CDR1 is MNHEY and CDR2 is SVGAGI. The CDR3 length is 12 residues. Trimming took 6 bases from V and 13 from J; bases not matched to a gene: 8. This chain's CDR3 is CASRDQQGLLFF. CDR3 DNA: TGTGCCAGCAGGGACCAACAGGGGCTACTGTTTTTT.

The table lists this clone with a few counts. The DNA for the CDR3 is TGTGCCAGCAGCAGACAGGGTATCACTGAAGCTTTCTTT. Protein: CASSRQGITEAFF. The chain is built from TRBV6-5 and TRBJ1-1; TRBD1 agrees at 7 bases. CDR3 length: 13 amino acids. Germline V gives CDR1 MNHEY, CDR2 SVGAGI. Trimming took 6 bases from V and 4 from J; bases not matched to a gene: 5.

V and J are TRBV18 and TRBJ2-7; 13 bases match TRBD2. CDR1 and CDR2 (germline): KGHSH, LQKENI. The CDR3 sequence is 16 residues long. Germline trimming cut 3 bases from V and 4 bases from J; bases unmatched to any gene: 6. The CDR3: CASSPGGTSGMYEQYF. CDR3 bases: TGTGCCAGCTCACCCGGCGGGACTAGCGGGATGTACGAGCAGTACTTC.

The chain carries TRBV5-4 and TRBJ2-2; 9 bases are shared with TRBD1. The germline CDR1 and CDR2 sequences are SGHNT and YYREEE (reference sequence). This CDR3 spans 17 amino acids. Trimming took 0 bases from V and 4 from J; bases not matched to a gene: 7. CDR3 in amino acids: CASSLAPGQGATGELFF. The DNA for the CDR3 is TGTGCCAGCAGCTTGGCCCCGGGACAGGGTGCCACCGGGGAGCTGTTTTTT.

The DNA of the CDR3 is TGTGCCAGCGAAATACAGGGGTTTGACGGCACCGGGGAGCTGTTTTTT. This gives the protein CASEIQGFDGTGELFF. V and J are TRBV5-5 and TRBJ2-2, with 7 nucleotides matching TRBD1. J lost 4 bases, V lost 7 bases, and 13 bases had no gene match. Germline-derived CDR1 and CDR2 are SGHKS and YYEKEE (reference sequence). The CDR3 has 16 residues.

This chain links TRBV28 with TRBJ1-2, with 8 bases lining up with TRBD1. The germline V gene has CDR1 MDHEN and CDR2 SYDVKM. The CDR3 length is 16 residues. The J segment lost 6 bases and the V segment lost 2 bases, leaving 11 bases of the junction unmatched. The CDR3 DNA reads as TGTGCCAGCAGTTTACCAATCCGGACAGGGTGGGATGGCTACACCTTC. It encodes CASSLPIRTGWDGYTF.

The V gene is TRBV30, the J gene TRBJ2-1, with D maybe TRBD1 (5 bases). CDR3 length: 13 residues. V was cut by 4 bases and J by 10 bases, with 17 bases left in between. The V gene's germline CDR1 is GTSNPN and CDR2 SVGIG (reference sequence). Here the CDR3 reads CAWTRQPAWEQFF. CDR3 nucleotides: TGTGCCTGGACCCGACAGCCTGCTTGGGAGCAGTTCTTC.

The V call is TRBV27, the J call TRBJ2-2; tentative D call: TRBD2 (6 bases). The length of the CDR3 is 16 residues. V was trimmed by 4 bases and J by 1 base, leaving 13 bases between them. Germline V CDR1 and CDR2: MNHEY, SMNVEV (reference sequence). The CDR3, as DNA: TGTGCCAGCAGTTCCCCCTGGAGGGAGAACACCGGGGAGCTGTTTTTT. Residues: CASSSPWRENTGELFF.

This clone has more than one count but fewer than ten. The CDR3 DNA follows: TGTGCCAGCAGAGGGGACACCTACGAGCAGTACTTC. It is translated as CASRGDTYEQYF. The genes are TRBV2 and TRBJ2-7; maybe TRBD1 (6 bases). Germline values: CDR1 SNHLY, CDR2 FYNNEI. The CDR3 consists of 12 residues. The V and J ends lost 6 bases and 2 bases respectively, with 8 bases between them.

This sequence joins TRBV18 and TRBJ2-2, with 9 positions matching TRBD1. CDR3 length equals 16 residues. The germline V gene has CDR1 KGHSH and CDR2 LQKENI. The V and J ends lost 3 bases and 0 bases, in that order; junction bases with no gene match: 2. Here the CDR3 DNA reads TGTGCCAGCTCACCTACAGGGGGCACGAACACCGGGGAGCTGTTTTTT. The encoded protein is CASSPTGGTNTGELFF.

The count of this clone is one. A read error may account for a junction end that differs from germline. V is TRBV5-4 and J is TRBJ2-3, with a weak D call TRBD1 (5 bases). Looked up from germline, CDR1 is SGHNT and CDR2 is YYREEE (reference sequence). CDR3 length: 14 amino acids. The CDR3 spells CASRLGQGSDTQYF. CDR3 nucleotides: TGTGCCAGCAGGTTGGGGCAGGGATCCGATACGCAGTATTTT.

The genes are TRBV25-1 and TRBJ2-2; no clear D. This CDR3 has 13 residues. V was trimmed by 2 bases and J by 8 bases, leaving 9 bases between them. Looked up from germline, CDR1 is MGHDK and CDR2 is SYGVNS. Here the CDR3 reads CASSEPIVGELFF. The CDR3 nucleotides are TGTGCCAGCAGTGAACCGATTGTAGGGGAGCTGTTTTTT.

The chain has TRBV29-1 and TRBJ2-7, with unresolved D. The CDR3 is made up of 11 amino acids. V dropped 6 bases and J dropped 0 bases, with 6 bases sitting between them. Germline-derived CDR1 and CDR2 are SQVTM and ANQGSEA. Here the CDR3 reads CSVHNSYEQYF. The CDR3 nucleotides read TGCAGCGTACACAACTCCTACGAGCAGTACTTC.

The rearrangement joins TRBV5-1 to TRBJ2-2, with no clear D. This CDR3 region has 14 residues. V lost 0 bases and J lost 2, with 5 bases in between. Germline-derived CDR1 and CDR2 are SGHRS and YFSETQ. Here the CDR3 reads CASSLDYNTGELFF. CDR3 coding DNA: TGCGCCAGCAGCTTGGACTATAACACCGGGGAGCTGTTTTTT.

This chain uses TRBV7-8 with TRBJ1-5, with D possibly matching TRBD1 (5 bases). V gave up 5 bases and J gave up 9 bases, with 11 bases separating them. This CDR3 has 12 residues. Germline CDR1 is SGHVS and CDR2 is FQNEAQ. The CDR3 nucleotides are TGTGCCAGCAGCCGTCTTAGGGGGCCCCAGCATTTT. Translated: CASSRLRGPQHF.

This clone was recorded only once. The J gene is TRBJ2-7, the V gene TRBV6-5; TRBD2 matches 10 bases. Germline V gene data show CDR1 as MNHEY and CDR2 as SVGAGI. This CDR3 is 13 amino acids long. Unmatched junction bases numbered 6, after V lost 8 bases and J lost 5 bases. DNA for the CDR3: TGTGCCAGCGGGCCTAGCGGGGGTCACGAGCAGTACTTC. This codes for CASGPSGGHEQYF.

On this clone: This same CDR3 is encoded by further DNA sequences in the sample. The CDR3 spells CASSQGRGMNTEAFF. The CDR3 DNA is TGTGCCAGCAGCCAGGGGAGGGGTATGAACACTGAAGCTTTCTTT. The chain links TRBV3-1 (or the pseudogene TRBV3-2) to TRBJ1-1; perhaps TRBD1 as D (5 bases). V was cut by 3 bases and J by 0 bases, with 11 bases left in between. In germline, CDR1 is LGHDT, CDR2 YNNKEL (reference sequence). This CDR3 is 15 amino acids long.

The CDR3 is CASSGKGSYGYTF. CDR3 bases: TGTGCCAGCAGCGGAAAAGGGAGCTATGGCTACACCTTC. The gene calls are TRBV9 and TRBJ1-2; D not resolved. Deletions cut 3 bases from V and 4 bases from J, with 10 bases between. Germline CDR1 reads SGDLS; CDR2 reads YYNGEE. The length of the CDR3 is 13 residues.

The rearrangement links TRBV13 to TRBJ2-7; TRBD1 might be the D (6 bases). CDR3 length equals 14 residues. Germline loops: CDR1 PRHDT, CDR2 FYEKMQ (reference sequence). Deletions cut 3 bases from V and 0 bases from J, with 9 bases between. CDR3 bases: TGTGCCAGCAGCTTGGTGGGGGCCTCCTACGAGCAGTACTTC. Amino acids: CASSLVGASYEQYF.

V and J are TRBV30 and TRBJ1-2; 7 bases are a match to TRBD1. The germline CDR1 and CDR2 sequences are GTSNPN and SVGIG (reference sequence). The CDR3 extends over 17 amino acids. The junction had 14 bases not matched to a gene; V was cut back by 0 bases and J by 4 bases. As DNA, the CDR3 is TGTGCCTGGAGTGTACAAGTGTTGTGGGACAGCCTCTATGGCTACACCTTC. Translated: CAWSVQVLWDSLYGYTF.

The rearrangement joins TRBV11-2 to TRBJ1-1; D is uncertain. The V gene lost 5 bases and the J gene lost 0 bases, with 13 bases spanning the gap. Germline V gene lookup returns CDR1 SGHAT and CDR2 FQNNGV. CDR3 length: 15 amino acids. The CDR3 sequence: CASSPYNRLNTEAFF. As DNA, the CDR3 is TGTGCCAGCAGCCCGTACAACCGCTTGAACACTGAAGCTTTCTTT. The variable domain in full, with the rest retrieved from reference TRBV11-2 and TRBJ1-1, is EAGVAQSPRYKIIEKRQSVAFWCNPISGHATLYWYQQILGQGPKLLIQFQNNGVVDDSQLPKDRFSAERLKGVDSTLKIQPAKLEDSAVYLCASSPYNRLNTEAFFGQGTRLTVV.

This clone was seen only a few times. The chain employs TRBV7-9 and TRBJ2-7, with D perhaps matching TRBD2 (5 bases). V lost 4 bases and J lost 4, with 11 bases in between. From germline, CDR1 is SEHNR and CDR2 FQNEAQ (reference sequence). This CDR3 is built from 13 residues. The CDR3 spells CASSSRGPYEQYF. DNA of the CDR3: TGTGCCAGCAGCTCCCGCGGGCCGTACGAGCAGTACTTC.

This clone came up once. V is TRBV19 and J is TRBJ1-2, with unresolved D. Germline-derived CDR1 and CDR2 are LNHDA and SQIVND (reference sequence). V lost 3 bases, J lost 8 bases, and 10 bases lay in between. The CDR3 is 12 residues long. The CDR3 reads CASSIRGGGYTF. The CDR3 DNA follows: TGTGCCAGTAGTATTCGGGGAGGCGGCTACACCTTC.

The chain's CDR3 is CASRLQGAGELFF. CDR3 coding DNA: TGTGCCAGCAGGCTACAGGGAGCCGGGGAGCTGTTTTTT. The chain recombines TRBV25-1 with TRBJ2-2; the D gene is possibly TRBD1 (6 bases). CDR1 is MGHDK, CDR2 SYGVNS, per germline. V was clipped by 6 bases and J by 6 bases, with 11 bases between them. This CDR3 has 13 amino acids.

CDR3 protein: CASGTSRESAEKLFF. The CDR3 DNA sequence: TGCGCCAGCGGAACAAGCAGGGAGTCGGCTGAAAAACTGTTTTTT. J is TRBJ1-4 and V is TRBV5-1; D might be TRBD1 (5 bases). Trimming stripped 7 bases from V and 7 bases from J, with 20 bases between. Per the germline V gene, CDR1 is SGHRS and CDR2 is YFSETQ. The CDR3 totals 15 residues. The whole variable domain, remainder taken from reference TRBV5-1 and TRBJ1-4, is KAGVTQTPRYLIKTRGQQVTLSCSPISGHRSVSWYQQTPGQGLQFLFEYFSETQRNKGNFPGRFSGRQFSNSRSEMNVSTLELGDSALYLCASGTSRESAEKLFFGSGTQLSVL.

The chain joins TRBV6-5 to TRBJ2-7; D may match TRBD1 or TRBD2 (5 bases each). Germline CDR1 MNHEY, CDR2 SVGAGI. CDR3 length: 14 residues. Trimming took off 4 bases at V and 10 bases at J, with 20 bases between the two ends. The chain's CDR3 is CASSSTGTLNNQYF. The CDR3 DNA sequence: TGTGCCAGCAGTTCAACCGGGACCCTCAATAACCAGTACTTC.

The chain has TRBV19 and TRBJ1-1; 7 bases agree with TRBD1. CDR1 is LNHDA and CDR2 is SQIVND in the germline V gene (reference sequence). CDR3 length: 11 amino acids. V trimming: 4 bases; J trimming: 10 bases; junction bases outside the gene matches: 3. CDR3 region: CASSTGQRAFF. Here the CDR3 DNA reads TGTGCCAGTAGTACGGGACAGAGAGCTTTCTTT.

V is TRBV9 and J is TRBJ1-2; D unclear. Germline lookup yields CDR1 SGDLS and CDR2 YYNGEE. The CDR3 totals 15 residues. V lost 0 bases, J lost 5 bases, and 14 bases lay in between. The CDR3 reads CASSVVTTSWYGYTF. CDR3 sequence (DNA): TGTGCCAGCAGCGTAGTCACAACCTCTTGGTATGGCTACACCTTC. Full variable domain (remainder filled in from reference TRBV9 and TRBJ1-2): DSGVTQTPKHLITATGQRVTLRCSPRSGDLSVYWYQQSLDQGLQFLIQYYNGEERAKGNILERFSAQQFPDLHSELNLSSLELGDSALYFCASSVVTTSWYGYTFGSGTRLTVV.

The V gene is TRBV10-1, the J gene TRBJ2-7; D possibly uses TRBD1 or TRBD2 (7 bases each). Germline V gives CDR1 WNHNN, CDR2 SYGVQD (reference sequence). The V end was cut by 4 bases, the J end by 9 bases, with 22 bases between. The CDR3 length is 15 residues. CDR3 residues: CASSASGTATPGQYF. CDR3 nucleotides: TGCGCCAGCAGTGCCAGCGGGACAGCAACTCCCGGGCAGTACTTC.

The chain is built from TRBV28 and TRBJ1-3; no definite D call. Trimming stripped 5 bases from V and 4 bases from J, with 21 bases between. Germline V lookup: CDR1 MDHEN, CDR2 SYDVKM. The CDR3 covers 17 residues. The CDR3 loop is CASSPPRGLQGGNTIYF. In DNA, the CDR3 is TGTGCCAGCAGTCCACCCCGTGGCCTACAAGGAGGAAACACCATATATTTT.

The rearrangement links TRBV2 to TRBJ2-5; either TRBD1 or TRBD2 may supply D (5 bases each). V lost 3 bases and J 4 bases, leaving 21 bases between the germline ends. CDR1 is SNHLY and CDR2 is FYNNEI in the germline V gene. The CDR3 covers 17 residues. For the CDR3, the DNA is TGTGCCAGCAGTGAGACAATTACAGGCCTTGGGGGAGAGACCCAGTACTTC. Its protein is CASSETITGLGGETQYF. Looking up the rest from reference TRBV2 and TRBJ2-5 gives the full variable domain: EPEVTQTPSHQVTQMGQEVILRCVPISNHLYFYWYRQILGQKVEFLVSFYNNEISEKSEIFDDQFSVERPDGSNFTLKIRSTKLEDSAMYFCASSETITGLGGETQYFGPGTRLLVL.